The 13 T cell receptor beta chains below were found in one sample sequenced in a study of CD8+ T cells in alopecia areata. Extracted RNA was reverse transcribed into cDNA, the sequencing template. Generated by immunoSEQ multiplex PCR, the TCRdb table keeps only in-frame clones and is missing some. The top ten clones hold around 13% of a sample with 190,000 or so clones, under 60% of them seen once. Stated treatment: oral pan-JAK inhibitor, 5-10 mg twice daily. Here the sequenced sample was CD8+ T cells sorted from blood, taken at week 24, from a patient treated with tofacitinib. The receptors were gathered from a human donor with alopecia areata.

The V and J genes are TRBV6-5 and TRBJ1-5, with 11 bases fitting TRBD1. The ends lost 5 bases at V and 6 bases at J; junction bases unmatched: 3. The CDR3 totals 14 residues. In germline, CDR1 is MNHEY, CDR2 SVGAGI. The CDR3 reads CASSGQGAAQPQHF. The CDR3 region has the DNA TGTGCCAGCAGTGGACAGGGGGCGGCTCAGCCCCAGCATTTT.

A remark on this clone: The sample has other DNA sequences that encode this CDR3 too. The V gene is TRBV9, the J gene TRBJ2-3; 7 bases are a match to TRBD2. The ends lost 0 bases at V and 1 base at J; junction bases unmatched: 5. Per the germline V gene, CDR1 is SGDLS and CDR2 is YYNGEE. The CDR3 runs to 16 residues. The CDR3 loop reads CASSVDRLAGTDTQYF. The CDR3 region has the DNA TGTGCCAGCAGCGTAGATAGGCTAGCGGGCACAGATACGCAGTATTTT.

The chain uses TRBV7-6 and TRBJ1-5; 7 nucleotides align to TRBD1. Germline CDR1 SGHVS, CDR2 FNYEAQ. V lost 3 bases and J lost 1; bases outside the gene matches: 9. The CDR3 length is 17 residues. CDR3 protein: CASSFSIGTASNQPQHF. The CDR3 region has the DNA TGTGCCAGCAGCTTCTCGATCGGGACAGCCAGCAATCAGCCCCAGCATTTT.

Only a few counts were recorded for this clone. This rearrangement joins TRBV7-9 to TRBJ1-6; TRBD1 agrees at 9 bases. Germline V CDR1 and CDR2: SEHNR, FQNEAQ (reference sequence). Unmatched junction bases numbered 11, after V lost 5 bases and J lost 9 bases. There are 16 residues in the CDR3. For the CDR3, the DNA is TGTGCCAGCAGCGCGCACAGGGGGCAAAATAGTTCACCCCTCCACTTT. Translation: CASSAHRGQNSSPLHF.

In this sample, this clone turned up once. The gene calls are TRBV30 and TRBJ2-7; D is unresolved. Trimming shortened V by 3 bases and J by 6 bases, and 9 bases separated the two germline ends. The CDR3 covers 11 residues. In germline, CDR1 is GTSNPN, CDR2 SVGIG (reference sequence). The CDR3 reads CAWSSVGEQYF. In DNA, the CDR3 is TGTGCCTGGAGCTCCGTGGGCGAGCAGTACTTC.

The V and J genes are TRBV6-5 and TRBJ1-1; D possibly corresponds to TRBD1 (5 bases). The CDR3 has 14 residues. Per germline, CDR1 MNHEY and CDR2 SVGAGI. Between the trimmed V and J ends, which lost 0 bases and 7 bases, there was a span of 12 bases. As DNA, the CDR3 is TGTGCCAGCAGTTACTCGGTCGGAGGGGATGAAGCTTTCTTT. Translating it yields CASSYSVGGDEAFF.

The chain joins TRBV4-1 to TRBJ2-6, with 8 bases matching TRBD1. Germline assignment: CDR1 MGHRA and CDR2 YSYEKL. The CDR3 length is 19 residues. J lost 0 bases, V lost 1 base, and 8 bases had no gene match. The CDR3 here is CASSQGQTGVGSGANVLTF. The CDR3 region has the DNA TGCGCCAGCAGCCAAGGGCAGACAGGGGTCGGCTCTGGGGCCAACGTCCTGACTTTC.

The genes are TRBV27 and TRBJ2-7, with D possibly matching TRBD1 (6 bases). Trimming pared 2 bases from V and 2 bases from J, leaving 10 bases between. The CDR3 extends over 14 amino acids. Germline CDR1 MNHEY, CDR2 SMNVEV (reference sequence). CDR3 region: CASSLGRGTYEQYF. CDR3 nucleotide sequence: TGTGCCAGCAGTTTAGGCAGGGGAACCTACGAGCAGTACTTC.

In nucleotides, the CDR3 is TGTGCCAGCAGCGGGATGGGGGGCACTGAAGCTTTCTTT. This sequence encodes CASSGMGGTEAFF. V is TRBV9 and J is TRBJ1-1; tentative D call: TRBD1 (5 bases). V lost 3 bases and J 4 bases, leaving 10 bases between the germline ends. Germline V CDR1 and CDR2: SGDLS, YYNGEE. This CDR3 is 13 amino acids long.

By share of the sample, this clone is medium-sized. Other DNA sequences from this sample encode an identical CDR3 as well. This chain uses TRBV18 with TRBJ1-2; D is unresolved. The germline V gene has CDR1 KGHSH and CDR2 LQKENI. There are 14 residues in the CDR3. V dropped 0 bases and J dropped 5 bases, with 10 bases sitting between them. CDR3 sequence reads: CASSPPTESYGYTF. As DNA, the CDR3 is TGTGCCAGCTCACCACCCACAGAGAGTTATGGCTACACCTTC. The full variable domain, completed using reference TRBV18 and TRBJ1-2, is NAGVMQNPRHLVRRRGQEARLRCSPMKGHSHVYWYRQLPEEGLKFMVYLQKENIIDESGMPKERFSAEFPKEGPSILRIQQVVRGDSAAYFCASSPPTESYGYTFGSGTRLTVV.

The CDR3 nucleotides read TGCGCCAGCAGCTTGAGGATAGAGCCCTACGAGCAGTACTTC. Translated: CASSLRIEPYEQYF. The chain employs TRBV5-1 and TRBJ2-7; D is unresolved. The V gene lost 1 base and the J gene lost 2 bases, with 10 bases spanning the gap. Germline assignment: CDR1 SGHRS and CDR2 YFSETQ. There are 14 residues in the CDR3.

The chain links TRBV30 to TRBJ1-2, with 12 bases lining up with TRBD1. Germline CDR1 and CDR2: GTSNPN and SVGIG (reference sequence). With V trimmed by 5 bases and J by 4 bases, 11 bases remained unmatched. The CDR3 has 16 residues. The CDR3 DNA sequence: TGTGCCTGGTCGGGGACAGGGGGCTTCGTTCGCTATGGCTACACCTTC. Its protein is CAWSGTGGFVRYGYTF. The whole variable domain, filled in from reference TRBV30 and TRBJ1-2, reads SQTIHQWPATLVQPVGSPLSLECTVEGTSNPNLYWYRQAAGRGLQLLFYSVGIGQISSEVPQNLSASRPQDRQFILSSKKLLLSDSGFYLCAWSGTGGFVRYGYTFGSGTRLTVV.

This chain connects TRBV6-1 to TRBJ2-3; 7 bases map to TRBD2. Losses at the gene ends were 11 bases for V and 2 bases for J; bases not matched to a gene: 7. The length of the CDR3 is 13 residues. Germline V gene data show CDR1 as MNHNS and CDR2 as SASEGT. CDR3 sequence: CAGEGQTTDTQYF. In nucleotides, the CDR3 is TGTGCCGGGGAGGGGCAGACCACAGATACGCAGTATTTT.